This T cell receptor (beta chain) was observed in a study of blood T cell repertoires in COVID-19. Turning to the study itself: There were acute and convalescent COVID-19 samples, and they came from the United States, Italy and Spain.

The study recruited people aged about 18 to 90 years across about 25 US areas. Cohorts were based on clinical histories the participants reported. In the study's own analysis: By means of reference gene primer amplification, nucleated cell counts were estimated. This table comes from immunoSEQ multiplex PCR, and its TCRdb copy is limited to in-frame clones, with some not included. V, J and clone size reflect that table, while D and trimming were determined from the DNA. This table holds approximately 300,000 clones, 75% to 90% found once. The J segment lost 4 bases and the V segment lost 0 bases, leaving 10 bases of the junction unmatched. This CDR3 is 18 amino acids long. In germline, CDR1 is LGHNA, CDR2 YNFKEQ.

Sequences were obtained from PBMCs or T cells enriched from blood (not recorded which). The sequence derives from a man aged 60 to 75 who had recovered from COVID-19. The rearrangement links TRBV4-2 to TRBJ2-7; 12 bases line up with TRBD2. The CDR3 is CASSQDGLAGTLRYEQYF. CDR3 nucleotides: TGTGCCAGCAGCCAAGATGGACTAGCGGGAACCTTAAGGTACGAGCAGTACTTC.